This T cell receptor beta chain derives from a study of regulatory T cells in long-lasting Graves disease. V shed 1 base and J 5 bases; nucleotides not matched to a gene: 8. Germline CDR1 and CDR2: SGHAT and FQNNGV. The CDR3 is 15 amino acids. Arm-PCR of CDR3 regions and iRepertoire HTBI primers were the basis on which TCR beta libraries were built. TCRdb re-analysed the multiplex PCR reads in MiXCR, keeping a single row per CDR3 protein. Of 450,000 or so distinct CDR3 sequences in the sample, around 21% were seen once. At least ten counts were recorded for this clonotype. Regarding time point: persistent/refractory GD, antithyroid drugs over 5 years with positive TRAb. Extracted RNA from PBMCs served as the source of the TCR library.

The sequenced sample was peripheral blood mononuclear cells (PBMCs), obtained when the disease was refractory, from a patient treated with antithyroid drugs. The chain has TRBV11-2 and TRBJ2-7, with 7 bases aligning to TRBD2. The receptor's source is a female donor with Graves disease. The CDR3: CASSLGRGRAHEQYF. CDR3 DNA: TGTGCCAGCAGCTTAGGACGAGGGAGGGCCCACGAGCAGTACTTC.